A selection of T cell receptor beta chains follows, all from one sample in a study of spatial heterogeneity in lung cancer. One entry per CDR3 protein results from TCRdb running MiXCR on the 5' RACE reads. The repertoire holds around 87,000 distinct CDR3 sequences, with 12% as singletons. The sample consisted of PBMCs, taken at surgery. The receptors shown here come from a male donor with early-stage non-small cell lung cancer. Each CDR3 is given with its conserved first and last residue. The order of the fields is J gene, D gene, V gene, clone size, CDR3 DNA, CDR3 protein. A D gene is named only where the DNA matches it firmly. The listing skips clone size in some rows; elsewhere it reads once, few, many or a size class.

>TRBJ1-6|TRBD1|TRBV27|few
TGTGCCAGCAGTTTCAGGGCCCGACAGGGGGGCAATTCACCCCTCCACTTT
CASSFRARQGGNSPLHF
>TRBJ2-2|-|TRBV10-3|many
TGTGCCATCCCCCACGGGGTACGGACCGGGGAGCTGTTTTTT
CAIPHGVRTGELFF
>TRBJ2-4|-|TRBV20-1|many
TGCAGTGCCTCAAACAGGGCCCTGGGCAAAAACATTCAGTACTTC
CSASNRALGKNIQYF
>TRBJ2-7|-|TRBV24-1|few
TGTGCCACCAGTGATTTGTTCAGGCAATCCTACGAGCAGTACTTC
CATSDLFRQSYEQYF
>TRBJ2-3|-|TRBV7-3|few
TGTGCCAGCAGCTTAAGGCCAGCCGGGCCCACAGATACGCAGTATTTT
CASSLRPAGPTDTQYF
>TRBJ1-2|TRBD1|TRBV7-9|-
TGTGCCAGCAGCGAAGGACAGGGGGGCTATGGCTACACCTTC
CASSEGQGGYGYTF
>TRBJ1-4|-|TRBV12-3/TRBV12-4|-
TGTGCCAGCAGCGGGGCAGGGACTGTTAATGAAAAACTGTTTTTT
CASSGAGTVNEKLFF
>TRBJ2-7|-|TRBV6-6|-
TGTGCCAGCAGTTACACCCGACAGATTGACGAGCAGTACTTC
CASSYTRQIDEQYF
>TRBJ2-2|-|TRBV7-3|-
TGTGCCAGCAGCCCCAGAGGTGGCGGGGAGCTGTTTTTT
CASSPRGGGELFF
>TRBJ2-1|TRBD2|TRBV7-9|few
TGTGCCAGCCGCAGTCGGGAGGTCTACAATGAGCAGTTCTTC
CASRSREVYNEQFF
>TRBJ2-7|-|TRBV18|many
TGTGCCAGCTCACCACCCTACAGCCCCTACGAGCAGTACTTC
CASSPPYSPYEQYF
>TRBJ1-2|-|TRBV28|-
TGTGCCAGCAGCTCAGGGATAGCTAACTATGGCTGCACCTTC
CASSSGIANYGCTF
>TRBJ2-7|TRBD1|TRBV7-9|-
TGTGCCAGCCCCCGGGGTCCGGGACAGCCCTACGAGCAGTACTTC
CASPRGPGQPYEQYF
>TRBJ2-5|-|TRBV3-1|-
TGTGCCAGCAGCCAAGATCATCGGGGACAAGAGACCCAGTACTTC
CASSQDHRGQETQYF
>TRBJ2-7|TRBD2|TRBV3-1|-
TGTGCCAGCAGCCAAACTAGCGGGGCGTCCTACGAGCAGTACTTC
CASSQTSGASYEQYF
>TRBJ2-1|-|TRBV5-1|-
TGCGCCAGCCGCAAGATACAGCAAAACAATGAGCAGTTCTTC
CASRKIQQNNEQFF
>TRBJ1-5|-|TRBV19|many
TGTGCCAGTAGTCCCAGGGTGCAGCCCCAGCATTTT
CASSPRVQPQHF
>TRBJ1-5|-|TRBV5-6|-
TGTGCCAGCAGCATTGGCACCTCGGGCGTGCCCCAGCATTTT
CASSIGTSGVPQHF
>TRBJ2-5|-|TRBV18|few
TGTGCCAGCTCACCCCAGACAGAAGAGACCCAGTACTTC
CASSPQTEETQYF
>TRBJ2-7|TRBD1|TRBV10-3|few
TGTGCCATCAGTGAACCCCAGACAGGGAACGAGCAGTACTTC
CAISEPQTGNEQYF
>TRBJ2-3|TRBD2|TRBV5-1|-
TGCGCCAGCTTGGAGGGACTACCTAGCACAGATACGCAGTATTTT
CASLEGLPSTDTQYF
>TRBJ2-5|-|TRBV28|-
TGTGCCAGCACCGGGGTAGAGTGGCAAGAGACCCAGTACTTC
CASTGVEWQETQYF
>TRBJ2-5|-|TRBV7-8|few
TGTGCCAGCAGCTCTAGTGGGCAAGAGACCCAGTACTTC
CASSSSGQETQYF
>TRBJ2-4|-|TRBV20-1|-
TGCAGTGCTAGAGATTTCGGGGGCATTCAGTACTTC
CSARDFGGIQYF
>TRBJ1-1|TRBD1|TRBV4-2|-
TGTGCCAGCAGCAAAGTCCAGGGGGAGGCCACTGAAGCTTTCTTT
CASSKVQGEATEAFF
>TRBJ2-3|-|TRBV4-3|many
TGCGCCAGCAGCCAAGGGGTAGCGTCCGCCACAGATACGCAGTATTTT
CASSQGVASATDTQYF
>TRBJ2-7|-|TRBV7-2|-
TGTGCCAGCAGCTTAGTTGACGGGAGCTCCTACGAGCAGTACTTC
CASSLVDGSSYEQYF
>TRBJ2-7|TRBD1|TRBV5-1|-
TGCGCCAGCAGCTTGAATGGGCAGGGGGTGTCCGACGAGCAGTACTTC
CASSLNGQGVSDEQYF
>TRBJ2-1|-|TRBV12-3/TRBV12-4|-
TGTGCCAGCAGTTTTGTAGGAGCGAACAATGAGCAGTTCTTC
CASSFVGANNEQFF
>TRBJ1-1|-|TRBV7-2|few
TGTGCCAGCAGCGGGCGGGGTTGGAACACTGAAGCTTTCTTT
CASSGRGWNTEAFF
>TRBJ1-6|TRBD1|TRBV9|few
TGTGCCAGCAGCGAACGAACAGGGGTAATCCCTTCACCCCTCCACTTT
CASSERTGVIPSPLHF
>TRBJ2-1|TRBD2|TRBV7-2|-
TGTGCCAGCAGCTTAGAGCCTAGCGGGAGTTATGAGCAGTTCTTC
CASSLEPSGSYEQFF
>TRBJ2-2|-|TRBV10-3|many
TGTGCCATCAGAGGGACACTCCCCAACGGGGAGCTGTTTTTT
CAIRGTLPNGELFF
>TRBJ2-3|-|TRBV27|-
TGTGCCAGCAGTCCGTGGACGGGGCAGCCAGATACGCAGTATTTT
CASSPWTGQPDTQYF
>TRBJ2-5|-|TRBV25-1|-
TGTGCCAGCAGTGAAGGGGGTCGTACCTATGAAGAGACCCAGTACTTC
CASSEGGRTYEETQYF
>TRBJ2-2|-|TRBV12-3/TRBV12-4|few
TGTGCCAGCAGTTTACATCGGGGGGCACCCGGGGAGCTGTTTTTT
CASSLHRGAPGELFF
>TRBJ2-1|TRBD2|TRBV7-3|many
TGTGCCAGCAGCTCCGCTGGGGGGGACCTGGAGCAGTTCTTC
CASSSAGGDLEQFF
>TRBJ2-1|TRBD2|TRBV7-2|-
TGTGCCAGCAGCTCGCGACTAGCGGGGCGCTACAATGAGCAGTTCTTC
CASSSRLAGRYNEQFF
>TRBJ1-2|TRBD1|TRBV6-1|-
TGTGCCAGCAGTGAAGACAGGGGATATGGCTACACCTTC
CASSEDRGYGYTF